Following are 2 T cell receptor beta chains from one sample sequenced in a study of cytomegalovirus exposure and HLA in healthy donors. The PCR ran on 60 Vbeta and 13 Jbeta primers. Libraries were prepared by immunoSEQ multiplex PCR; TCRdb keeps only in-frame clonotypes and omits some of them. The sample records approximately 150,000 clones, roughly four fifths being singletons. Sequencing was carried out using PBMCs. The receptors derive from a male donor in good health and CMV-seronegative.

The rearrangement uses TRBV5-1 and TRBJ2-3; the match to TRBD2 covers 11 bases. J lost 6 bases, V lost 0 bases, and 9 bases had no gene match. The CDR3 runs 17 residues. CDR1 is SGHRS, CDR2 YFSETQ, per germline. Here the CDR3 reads CASSLVKGLADGDTQYF. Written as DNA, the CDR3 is TGCGCCAGCAGCTTGGTGAAGGGACTAGCGGATGGGGATACGCAGTATTTT.

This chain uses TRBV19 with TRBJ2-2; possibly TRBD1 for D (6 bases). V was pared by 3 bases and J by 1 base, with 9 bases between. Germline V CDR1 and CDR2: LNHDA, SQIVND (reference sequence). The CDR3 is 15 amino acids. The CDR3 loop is CASSIAGVNTGELFF. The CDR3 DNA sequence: TGTGCCAGTAGTATTGCAGGGGTGAACACCGGGGAGCTGTTTTTT. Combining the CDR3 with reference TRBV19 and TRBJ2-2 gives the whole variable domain DGGITQSPKYLFRKEGQNVTLSCEQNLNHDAMYWYRQDPGQGLRLIYYSQIVNDFQKGDIAEGYSVSREKKESFPLTVTSAQKNPTAFYLCASSIAGVNTGELFFGEGSRLTVL.